Listed below are T cell receptor beta chains from one sample, sequenced in a study of T cells in Graves' hyperthyroidism and ophthalmopathy. One entry per CDR3 protein, called by TCRdb with MiXCR from the multiplex PCR reads. The profile shows a few hundred thousand distinct CDR3 sequences, less than 15% of them singletons. The sequenced material came from blood. Receptor source: a woman aged 40 to 49 with Graves' hyperthyroidism that later progressed to Graves' ophthalmopathy. Both conserved end residues are part of each CDR3. A D gene is named only where the DNA matches it firmly. Clone size, where shown, is once, few, many, or a class for clones that have expanded.

V	D	size	J	length	DNA	CDR3
TRBV15	.	many	TRBJ2-5	15	TGTGCCACCAGCAGAGATATATTGTACCAAGAGACCCAGTACTTC	CATSRDILYQETQYF
TRBV20-1	.	.	TRBJ1-1	13	TGCAGTGCACCTCAGGGCCATAACACTGAAGCTTTCTTT	CSAPQGHNTEAFF
TRBV5-6	TRBD1	many	TRBJ2-2	20	TGTGCCAGCAGCTTGGCCGCCCAAACCCTCACAGGGGGAGACACCGGGGAGCTGTTTTTT	CASSLAAQTLTGGDTGELFF
TRBV28	.	many	TRBJ2-7	13	TGTGCCAGCAGTCCCCAGACAGTATACGAGCAGTACTTC	CASSPQTVYEQYF
TRBV15	TRBD1	few	TRBJ1-2	14	TGTGCCACCAGGTCGGCAGGGGGCATCTATGGCTACACCTTC	CATRSAGGIYGYTF
TRBV19	.	few	TRBJ2-6	15	TGTGCCAGTAGCCCCACTGGTACTGGGGCCAACGTCCTGACTTTC	CASSPTGTGANVLTF
TRBV12-3/TRBV12-4	TRBD2	.	TRBJ2-2	16	TGTGCCAGCAGTGATCCTGGTGGGAGGGGTGGCGGGGAGCTGTTTTTT	CASSDPGGRGGGELFF
TRBV24-1	TRBD1	many	TRBJ1-1	13	TGTGCCACCAGTGACCCGAACAGGGGTGGAGCTTTCTTT	CATSDPNRGGAFF
TRBV11-2	TRBD2	many	TRBJ2-1	16	TGTGCCAGCAGCATTCTAGCGGGAGTGTCCTACAATGAGCAGTTCTTC	CASSILAGVSYNEQFF
TRBV19	.	many	TRBJ1-5	13	TGTGCCAGTAGTATCCGGGAGGGTCAGCCCCAGCATTTT	CASSIREGQPQHF
TRBV28	.	.	TRBJ2-7	15	TGTGCCAGCAGTTTCGGCAGGGTGGGCTCCTACGAGCAGTACTTC	CASSFGRVGSYEQYF
TRBV12-3/TRBV12-4	.	many	TRBJ1-1	14	TGTGCCAGCTCAAACAGTCGCATGAACACTGAAGCTTTCTTT	CASSNSRMNTEAFF
TRBV13	.	many	TRBJ2-2	16	TGTGCCAGCAGTCCATTTAGAACCCAGAACACCGGGGAGCTGTTTTTT	CASSPFRTQNTGELFF
TRBV6-1	.	many	TRBJ1-1	16	TGTGCCAGCAGGACCCATTTCCAGGGGACGAACACTGAAGCTTTCTTT	CASRTHFQGTNTEAFF
TRBV6-1	.	many	TRBJ2-7	13	TGTGCCAGCAGCTCAAAGGGGGACCTGCGAGAGTACTTC	CASSSKGDLREYF
TRBV30	TRBD1	many	TRBJ2-5	13	TGTGCCTGGAGTGTACTACAGGGGTACACCCAGTACTTC	CAWSVLQGYTQYF
TRBV4-1	.	few	TRBJ2-7	14	TGCGCCAGCAGCCAAGGTGGCAGGGTTTACGAGCAGTACTTC	CASSQGGRVYEQYF
TRBV27	TRBD1	few	TRBJ1-2	15	TGTGCCAGCAGGGGGACAGGGAAAAAAACCTATGGCTACACCTTC	CASRGTGKKTYGYTF
TRBV11-2	.	.	TRBJ1-3	16	TGTGCCAGCAGCTTGAGGGGGGTGGACTCCGGAAACACCATATATTTT	CASSLRGVDSGNTIYF
TRBV20-1	TRBD2	many	TRBJ2-1	17	TGCAGTGCTAGAGGTCCCGTACGGGGGAGGGCCTTCGATGAGCAGTTCTTC	CSARGPVRGRAFDEQFF
TRBV4-1	.	many	TRBJ2-2	12	TGCGCCAGCAGCCATGGACCCGGGGAGCTGTTTTTT	CASSHGPGELFF
TRBV20-1	.	many	TRBJ2-3	17	TGCAGTGCTAGTCAGCTCCGGGACTCAATCTTCACAGATACGCAGTATTTT	CSASQLRDSIFTDTQYF
TRBV4-1	.	many	TRBJ1-2	14	TGCGCCAGCAGCCAAGGTGTTCTCCAGCATGGCTACACCTTC	CASSQGVLQHGYTF
TRBV20-1	TRBD1	.	TRBJ1-3	15	TGCAGTGCAAGGGGGACAGGGTGGCAGCGGGAGGGCCAATATTTT	CSARGTGWQREGQYF
TRBV2	.	.	TRBJ2-1	14	TGTGCCAGCAGCGAAGATAGCTCCTACAATGAGCAGTTCTTC	CASSEDSSYNEQFF
TRBV27	.	.	TRBJ2-3	17	TGTGCCAGCAGCTCGGGAATAGCGAGCCTTTACACAGATACGCAGTATTTT	CASSSGIASLYTDTQYF
TRBV6-1	TRBD1	many	TRBJ2-5	12	TGTGCCAGCGCACAGGGGACGGAGACCCAGTACTTC	CASAQGTETQYF
TRBV20-1	TRBD1	few	TRBJ1-3	15	TGCAGTGCTGACCCAGGGACAGTTTCTGGAAACACCATATATTTT	CSADPGTVSGNTIYF
TRBV19	.	.	TRBJ2-1	14	TGTGCCAGTAGTCCTGGACACGTTTACAATGAGCAGTTCTTC	CASSPGHVYNEQFF
TRBV11-2	.	.	TRBJ1-1	18	TGTGCCAGCAGCTCACTGAGGCCCTCCGGGACACTGAACACTGAAGCTTTCTTT	CASSSLRPSGTLNTEAFF
TRBV19	.	many	TRBJ1-2	13	TGTGCCAGTAGTATATTGGTCTCCAGTGGCTACACCTTC	CASSILVSSGYTF
TRBV28	.	.	TRBJ1-1	13	TGCGCCAGCAGTCCTACAGGGTCAGCTGAAGCTTTCTTT	CASSPTGSAEAFF
TRBV4-1	.	many	TRBJ2-2	15	TGCGCCAGCAGCCAATCCTCCGGCGGGACCGGGGAGCTGTTTTTT	CASSQSSGGTGELFF
TRBV4-1	.	.	TRBJ2-1	14	TGCGCCAGCAGCTTAGAACTGCCCTACAATGAGCAGTTCTTC	CASSLELPYNEQFF
TRBV7-9	.	.	TRBJ2-2	15	TGTGCCAGCACTCCACCGGGCGGAACCACCGGGGAGCTGTTTTTT	CASTPPGGTTGELFF
TRBV5-5	TRBD1	.	TRBJ2-7	15	TGTGCCAGCAGCAGGGGACAGGGGAGCTCCTACGAGCAGTACTTC	CASSRGQGSSYEQYF
TRBV12-3/TRBV12-4	TRBD2	many	TRBJ2-3	16	TGTGCCAGCAGTTGGAGGACTAGCGGGAGAACAGATACGCAGTATTTT	CASSWRTSGRTDTQYF
TRBV3-1	.	many	TRBJ2-5	12	TGTGCCAGCAGCCTTCTATCCCGGGACCAGTACTTC	CASSLLSRDQYF
TRBV11-2	.	few	TRBJ2-7	16	TGTGCCAGCAGCTTAGGTGGAGGGGTTCGCTCCTACGAGCAGTACTTC	CASSLGGGVRSYEQYF
TRBV6-1	.	many	TRBJ1-4	14	TGTGCCAGCAGTGAAAGACTGAGAAATGAAAAACTGTTTTTT	CASSERLRNEKLFF
TRBV5-1	.	.	TRBJ1-1	13	TGCGCCAGCAGAAGTGACTCCCGAACTGAAGCTTTCTTT	CASRSDSRTEAFF
TRBV13	TRBD1	.	TRBJ1-1	15	TGTGCCAGCAGCCCACAGGGGGGGGCTGACACTGTAGCTTTCTTT	CASSPQGGADTVAFF
TRBV29-1	.	.	TRBJ1-1	12	TGCAGCGTTGATAAGGGGAGTTTGGTAGCTTTCTTT	CSVDKGSLVAFF
TRBV5-1	.	many	TRBJ2-2	13	TGCGCCAGCAGCTTTTTCCAGGCCGGGGAGCTGTTTTTT	CASSFFQAGELFF